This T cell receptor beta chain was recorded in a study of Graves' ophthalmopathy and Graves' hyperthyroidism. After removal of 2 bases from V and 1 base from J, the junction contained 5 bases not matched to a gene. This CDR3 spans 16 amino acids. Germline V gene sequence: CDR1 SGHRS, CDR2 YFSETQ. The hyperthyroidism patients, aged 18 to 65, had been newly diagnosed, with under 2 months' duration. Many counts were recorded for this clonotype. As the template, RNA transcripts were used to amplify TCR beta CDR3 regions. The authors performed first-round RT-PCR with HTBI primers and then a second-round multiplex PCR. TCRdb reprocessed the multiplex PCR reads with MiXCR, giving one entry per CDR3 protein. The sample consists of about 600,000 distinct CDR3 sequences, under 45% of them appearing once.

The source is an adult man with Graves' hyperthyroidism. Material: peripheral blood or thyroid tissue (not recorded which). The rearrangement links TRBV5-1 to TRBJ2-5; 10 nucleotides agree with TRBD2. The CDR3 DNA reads TGCGCCAGCAGCTTAGAAGCGGGGGGGGCCCAAGAGACCCAGTACTTC. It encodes CASSLEAGGAQETQYF. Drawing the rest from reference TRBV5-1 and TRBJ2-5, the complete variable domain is KAGVTQTPRYLIKTRGQQVTLSCSPISGHRSVSWYQQTPGQGLQFLFEYFSETQRNKGNFPGRFSGRQFSNSRSEMNVSTLELGDSALYLCASSLEAGGAQETQYFGPGTRLLVL.